The entry below describes one TCR beta chain. This sample is drawn from a study of cytomegalovirus exposure and HLA in healthy donors. The CDR3 covers 16 residues. Trimming took 1 base from V and 12 from J; bases not matched to a gene: 12. CDR1 and CDR2 from the germline V gene are MDHEN and SYDVKM. The PCR used 60 Vbeta and 13 Jbeta primers. Method: immunoSEQ multiplex PCR; TCRdb's copy keeps in-frame clones and lacks some. The table has around 130,000 clones, under 90% seen once. V and J are TRBV28 and TRBJ2-1; 10 bases map to TRBD1. What was sequenced was PBMCs. The source of this sequence is a woman between 40 and 55 years old in good health and CMV-seronegative. CDR3 region: CASSLLGQGPQSAQFF. DNA of the CDR3: TGTGCCAGCAGTTTATTGGGACAGGGGCCCCAATCGGCGCAGTTCTTC.